This TCR beta chain was captured in a study of blood T cell repertoires in COVID-19. V lost 0 bases, J lost 5 bases, and 13 bases lay in between. Germline values: CDR1 LGHNA, CDR2 YNFKEQ. CDR3 length equals 15 residues. Sequencing used immunoSEQ multiplex PCR; TCRdb keeps in-frame clones, though not all of them. The sample includes tens of thousands of clones, around 82% of them seen just once. Material: peripheral blood. The receptor was isolated from a human donor in a cohort sampled during active COVID-19. V and J are TRBV4-2 and TRBJ2-5, with D possibly being TRBD2 (6 bases). For the CDR3, the DNA is TGTGCCAGCAGCCAAGATGGGAGGCTTGGGGAGACCCAGTACTTC. Its protein is CASSQDGRLGETQYF.